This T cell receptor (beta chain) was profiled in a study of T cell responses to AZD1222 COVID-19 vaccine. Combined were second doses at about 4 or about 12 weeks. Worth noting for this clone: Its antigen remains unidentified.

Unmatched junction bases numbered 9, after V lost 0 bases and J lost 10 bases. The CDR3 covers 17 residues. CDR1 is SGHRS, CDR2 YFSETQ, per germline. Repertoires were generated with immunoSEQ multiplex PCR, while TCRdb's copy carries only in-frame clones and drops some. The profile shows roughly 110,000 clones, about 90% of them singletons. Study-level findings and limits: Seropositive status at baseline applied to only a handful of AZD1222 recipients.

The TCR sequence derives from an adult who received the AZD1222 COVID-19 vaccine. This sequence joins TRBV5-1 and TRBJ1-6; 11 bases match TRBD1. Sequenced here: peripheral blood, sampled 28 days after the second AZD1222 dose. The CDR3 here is CASSLAPGTGGSSPLHF. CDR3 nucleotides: TGCGCCAGCAGCTTGGCCCCCGGGACAGGGGGGAGCTCACCCCTCCACTTT.